The 5 T cell receptor beta chains below all came from one sample that was sequenced in a study of technical replicates of blood from a handful of donors. TCRdb's copy holds only in-frame clones and misses some; the assay was immunoSEQ multiplex PCR. The data hold tens of thousands of clones, with roughly nine tenths observed a single time. The sample taken for sequencing was T cells isolated from PBMCs. All receptors come from a human donor in good health.

V gene TRBV28 combines with J gene TRBJ1-2; maybe TRBD1 (5 bases). CDR3 length: 13 residues. Trimming left V 2 bases short and J 7 bases short, with 11 bases between. Looked up from germline, CDR1 is MDHEN and CDR2 is SYDVKM. The CDR3 sequence: CASSLLQGAGYTF. CDR3 DNA: TGTGCCAGCAGTTTACTCCAGGGTGCTGGCTACACCTTC.

The chain recombines TRBV28 with TRBJ2-2; D gene uncertain. Germline V lookup: CDR1 MDHEN, CDR2 SYDVKM. Trimming took off 3 bases at V and 0 bases at J, with 8 bases between the two ends. This CDR3 is 15 amino acids long. CDR3 sequence reads: CASSLRGSNTGELFF. For the CDR3, the DNA is TGTGCCAGCAGTTTGCGCGGATCGAACACCGGGGAGCTGTTTTTT.

J is TRBJ2-1 and V is TRBV4-1, with 9 nucleotides matching TRBD2. Germline CDR1 MGHRA, CDR2 YSYEKL. V lost 4 bases and J lost 4; bases outside the gene matches: 8. CDR3 length equals 16 residues. The DNA of the CDR3 is TGCGCCAGCAGCCCGAATGTGGCGGGAGGGTACAATGAGCAGTTCTTC. This sequence encodes CASSPNVAGGYNEQFF.

The chain carries TRBV6-5 and TRBJ1-5; TRBD1 is a possible D gene (6 bases). V was clipped by 5 bases and J by 0 bases, with 11 bases between them. Looked up from germline, CDR1 is MNHEY and CDR2 is SVGAGI. The CDR3 runs 15 residues. The CDR3 sequence: CASSSTGFSNQPQHF. The CDR3 DNA follows: TGTGCCAGCAGTAGCACAGGGTTTAGCAATCAGCCCCAGCATTTT.

This chain connects TRBV10-3 to TRBJ2-7; TRBD2 might be the D (5 bases). The CDR3 runs to 12 residues. Germline CDR1 is ENHRY and CDR2 is SYGVKD. The V and J ends lost 2 bases and 4 bases respectively, with 6 bases between them. As DNA, the CDR3 is TGTGCCATCAGTGAGGGCGGGTACGAGCAGTACTTC. The encoded protein is CAISEGGYEQYF.